This TCR beta chain was observed in a study of cytomegalovirus exposure and HLA in healthy donors. 60 Vbeta and 13 Jbeta primers were used in PCR. Method: immunoSEQ multiplex PCR; TCRdb's copy keeps in-frame clones and lacks some. Seen here are fewer than 200,000 clones, roughly 70% observed once, and the top ten hold roughly 1.6%. This CDR3 has 15 residues. Trimming removed 1 base from V and 1 base from J, with 10 bases in between. Germline V CDR1 and CDR2: SEHNR, FQNEAQ (reference sequence). Study results and limitations: In a later analysis, HLA-C alleles had the fewest associated TCRs, DRB1 alleles the most. In a later analysis, compared with equally common non-associated chains, HLA-associated beta chains were more expanded. Later analysis identified a missense DCLRE1C variant that was linked to TCR beta V- and J-gene trimming.

Note on this clone: Its antigen is undetermined.

The clonotype originates from a girl aged 10 to 17 in good health and CMV-seronegative. The sequenced sample was PBMCs. This chain links TRBV7-9 with TRBJ1-1; TRBD1 might be the D (5 bases). The CDR3 DNA reads TGTGCCAGCAGCTTAGGTTTCCAGGGGAACACTGAAGCTTTCTTT. It yields the protein CASSLGFQGNTEAFF. The variable domain in full, completed from reference TRBV7-9 and TRBJ1-1, reads DTGVSQNPRHKITKRGQNVTFRCDPISEHNRLYWYRQTLGQGPEFLTYFQNEAQLEKSRLLSDRFSAERPKGSFSTLEIQRTEQGDSAMYLCASSLGFQGNTEAFFGQGTRLTVV.